This note documents a single T cell receptor beta chain sequence. In this sample, this clone turned up once. Its binding antigen is unknown. Per-base quality was not reported, and no clone a single base away is much larger than it. Whole blood was collected in K2EDTA tubes by collaborating institutions according to the institutions' own protocols. For TCRbeta analysis, collaborator samples were shipped as frozen whole blood, as isolated PBMCs, or as DNA extracted from either sample type. TCRbeta CDR3 regions were amplified from genomic DNA using the immunoSEQ Assay, a bias-controlled multiplex PCR. The authors processed their data as follows. The number of nucleated cells in each sample was estimated by amplification of reference gene primers within the assay. Sequence reads were collapsed and filtered to measure the absolute abundance of every unique TCRbeta CDR3 rearrangement. For each sample, productive Simpson clonality was calculated as the square root of Simpson's diversity index over productive rearrangements. The immuneACCESS repertoire file appears here via TCRdb, limited to in-frame rearrangements. These files lack a portion of the clones; in checked studies, under half of the deficit traces to unresolved V genes, and the cause of the others is not known. The DNA gave D and trimming, while V, J and clone size come from that table. The sample table holds about 200,000 clones, of which approximately 82% were seen once. The ten largest clones represent 6.5% to 8.5% of the sample.

These data are taken from a study of blood T cell repertoires in COVID-19 (TCRdb year 2020). About the investigation overall: Samples covering the acute and convalescent phases of COVID-19 were provided by collaborators in the United States, Italy and Spain. The prospective study material was composed of cDNA or gDNA derived from T cells, B-cell-depleted T cells, or PBMCs. Subjects who had been exposed to COVID-19, were actively infected with it, or had recovered from it provided the deeply sampled blood TCRbeta repertoires that made up the dataset. The repertoires were released in a freely available public database intended as a resource for research on the immune response to SARS-CoV-2. Samples were obtained from the ongoing ImmuneRACE study (first 160 participants) and from roughly 1,300 subjects provided by 6 global collaborators. A de-identified subject ID, COVID-19 status, age in years and sex were almost always included in the sample metadata. Where HLA class I and class II types were available, the types were taken from metadata supplied by the sample provider, not from assay-based typing. Paper-wide results and their limitations: The quantity of clinical and demographic metadata differed by source and by participant and was supplied without curation.

The CDR3 runs 17 residues from the cysteine to the phenylalanine. This entry keeps only the CDR3 DNA: 51 bases, framed from base 1. From V the trimming removes 6 bases and from J it removes 3 bases, while the gene matches leave 13 bases of the junction unaccounted for. The germline V gene (reference sequence) supplies CDR1 MNHNY and CDR2 SVGAGI. This receptor was identified in a human donor with acute or convalescent COVID-19. The donor label of this sample is uncertain. The material sequenced was peripheral blood. The chain is made from TRBV6-6 and TRBJ1-5, with 8 central nucleotides matching TRBD1. The CDR3 amino acid sequence is: CASSRGQGDPVNQPQHF. The DNA sequence is TGTGCCAGCAGCCGAGGACAGGGAGACCCCGTCAATCAGCCCCAGCATTTT.